Each of the 30 T cell receptor beta chains below was sequenced from the same sample in a study of T-cell reconstitution after alpha-beta-depleted transplantation in children. Unique molecular identifiers were used in preparing the TCRbeta library. TCRdb reprocessed the PCR reads with MiXCR, giving one entry per CDR3 protein. The sample carries about 110,000 distinct CDR3 sequences, 10% recorded once. The source material was PBMCs, sampled before TCRalphabeta/CD19-depleted stem cell transplant. The receptors were sampled from a boy aged 2 to 9 with acute lymphoblastic leukemia, due to receive a stem cell transplant.

The gene calls are TRBV5-1 and TRBJ2-5; either TRBD1 or TRBD2 may fit D (5 bases each). Germline V gene sequence: CDR1 SGHRS, CDR2 YFSETQ. Trimming shortened V by 5 bases and J by 5 bases, and 19 bases separated the two germline ends. CDR3 size: 15 residues. The CDR3 reads CASSFGMGVGETQYF. The CDR3 nucleotides are TGCGCCAGCAGTTTTGGCATGGGGGTCGGGGAGACCCAGTACTTC.

This clonotype was seen only once. The chain is built from TRBV7-3 and TRBJ2-2, with 8 bases aligning to TRBD2. V shed 2 bases, J shed 5 bases, and the junction held 7 bases outside the gene matches. The germline V gene encodes CDR1 SGHTA and CDR2 FQGTGA. The CDR3 is made up of 16 amino acids. The CDR3 coding sequence is TGTGCCAGCAGCTTAGTATCCAGCGGGAGTACCGGGGAGCTGTTTTTT. Translation gives CASSLVSSGSTGELFF.

This clonotype was detected many times. This chain connects TRBV12-3 or TRBV12-4 to TRBJ1-1; D is unclear. CDR3 length: 11 residues. Trimming pared 6 bases from V and 5 bases from J, leaving 7 bases between. CDR3 bases: TGTGCCAGCAGCCACGGGACTGAAGCTTTCTTT. Residues: CASSHGTEAFF.

The chain joins TRBV5-1 to TRBJ2-1; no reliable D call. V lost 1 base to trimming and J lost 4 bases, with 12 bases between them. Per the germline V gene, CDR1 is SGHRS and CDR2 is YFSETQ. The CDR3 consists of 15 residues. Here the CDR3 reads CASSLTGGTYNEQFF. The CDR3 nucleotides read TGCGCCAGCAGCTTGACGGGCGGAACATACAATGAGCAGTTCTTC.

The rearrangement uses TRBV27 and TRBJ2-7; D remains unclear. CDR1 and CDR2 from the germline V gene are MNHEY and SMNVEV (reference sequence). Deletions cut 5 bases from V and 5 bases from J, with 13 bases between. This CDR3 has 13 residues. This CDR3 reads CASSQAPIHEQYF. The CDR3 DNA reads TGTGCCAGCAGTCAGGCTCCTATCCACGAGCAGTACTTC.

This clonotype showed up just a few times. The rearrangement joins TRBV7-2 to TRBJ2-5; 8 bases match TRBD2. CDR3 size: 13 residues. Germline-derived CDR1 and CDR2 are SGHTA and FQGNSA. V trimming: 2 bases; J trimming: 7 bases; junction bases outside the gene matches: 3. The chain's CDR3 is CASSLRAGGTQYF. The CDR3 region has the DNA TGTGCCAGCAGCTTAAGGGCGGGGGGGACCCAGTACTTC.

This clonotype was counted a few times. The chain carries TRBV30 and TRBJ2-1; a possible D gene is TRBD1 (8 bases). Germline V gives CDR1 GTSNPN, CDR2 SVGIG (reference sequence). V was pared by 4 bases and J by 6 bases, with 16 bases between. The CDR3 sequence is 14 residues long. CDR3 in DNA: TGTGCCTGGAATAGACAGGGGAGGGGCAATGAGCAGTTCTTC. Translated, it gives CAWNRQGRGNEQFF.

This clonotype has a count of ten or more. The chain uses TRBV20-1 and TRBJ2-3; D is uncertain. This CDR3 comprises 15 residues. Trimming shortened V by 1 base and J by 4 bases, and 15 bases separated the two germline ends. Germline CDR1 reads DFQATT; CDR2 reads SNEGSKA (reference sequence). The CDR3 region has the DNA TGCAGTGCTAGAGGGCCCTCAAAAGCCCCAGATACGCAGTATTTT. It translates to CSARGPSKAPDTQYF.

The chain employs TRBV20-1 and TRBJ2-7; 10 bases map to TRBD2. CDR3 length: 14 residues. The J segment lost 0 bases and the V segment lost 7 bases, leaving 6 bases of the junction unmatched. The germline V gene has CDR1 DFQATT and CDR2 SNEGSKA (reference sequence). CDR3 in amino acids: CSVQRLAGSYEQYF. The CDR3 nucleotides are TGCAGTGTCCAAAGACTAGCGGGCTCCTACGAGCAGTACTTC.

This clonotype showed up just a few times. CDR3 residues: CASSKAGGPYEQYF. CDR3 nucleotides: TGTGCCAGCAGTAAAGCGGGAGGGCCATACGAGCAGTACTTC. The chain is built from TRBV28 and TRBJ2-7, with TRBD2 identical over 10 bases. The CDR3 extends over 14 amino acids. Germline trimming cut 5 bases from V and 4 bases from J; bases unmatched to any gene: 5. CDR1 is MDHEN and CDR2 is SYDVKM in the germline V gene.

This chain links TRBV20-1 with TRBJ2-3; D might be TRBD2 (5 bases). Germline V lookup: CDR1 DFQATT, CDR2 SNEGSKA (reference sequence). CDR3 length: 18 residues. Trimming took off 0 bases at V and 0 bases at J, with 19 bases between the two ends. CDR3 nucleotide sequence: TGCAGTGCTAGAGATCCGAGGCCCAGCGGTTCTAGCACAGATACGCAGTATTTT. Protein product: CSARDPRPSGSSTDTQYF.

This clonotype was seen many times. The V gene is TRBV7-2, the J gene TRBJ2-7; D might be TRBD2 (6 bases). CDR3 length: 14 residues. V shed 2 bases and J shed 3 bases, with 11 bases lying between them. Germline CDR1 SGHTA, CDR2 FQGNSA. CDR3 nucleotide sequence: TGTGCCAGCAGCTTATCGTTAGCGGACTACGAGCAGTACTTC. Translating gives CASSLSLADYEQYF. The complete variable domain, with remaining parts taken from reference TRBV7-2 and TRBJ2-7, reads GAGVSQSPSNKVTEKGKDVELRCDPISGHTALYWYRQSLGQGLEFLIYFQGNSAPDKSGLPSDRFSAERTGGSVSTLTIQRTQQEDSAVYLCASSLSLADYEQYFGPGTRLTVT.

This chain links TRBV20-1 with TRBJ2-7; D could derive from TRBD1 or TRBD2 (5 bases each). The germline gives CDR1 DFQATT, CDR2 SNEGSKA (reference sequence). The CDR3 runs 12 residues. Deletions cut 3 bases from V and 2 bases from J, with 8 bases between. CDR3 sequence (DNA): TGCAGTGCTAGGCCGGGGCCCTACGAGCAGTACTTC. This gives the protein CSARPGPYEQYF.

This clonotype turned up a few times. The chain couples TRBV5-5 to TRBJ1-1; D gene ambiguous. The V gene lost 2 bases and the J gene lost 1 base, with 9 bases spanning the gap. Germline V gene lookup returns CDR1 SGHKS and CDR2 YYEKEE (reference sequence). The length of the CDR3 is 14 residues. CDR3 in amino acids: CASSLNWGNTEAFF. The CDR3 region has the DNA TGTGCCAGCAGCTTAAATTGGGGGAACACTGAAGCTTTCTTT.

The V gene is TRBV19, the J gene TRBJ1-1; no reliable D call. This CDR3 has 13 amino acids. Germline CDR1 and CDR2: LNHDA and SQIVND (reference sequence). The V end lost 1 base, the J end lost 3 bases, and 6 bases lay between the germline ends. The chain's CDR3 is CASSIGVDTEAFF. In DNA, the CDR3 is TGTGCCAGTAGTATAGGGGTGGACACTGAAGCTTTCTTT.

V is TRBV28 and J is TRBJ2-1, with 9 positions matching TRBD1. After removal of 6 bases from V and 4 bases from J, the junction contained 4 bases not matched to a gene. CDR1 is MDHEN, CDR2 SYDVKM, per germline. The CDR3 contains 14 residues. CDR3 loop: CASSTGQGYNEQFF. Written as DNA, the CDR3 is TGTGCCAGCAGCACCGGACAGGGGTACAATGAGCAGTTCTTC.

This clonotype was observed a handful of times. The CDR3 loop reads CASSLSAGVTGELFF. The CDR3 nucleotides are TGTGCCAGCAGCTTGAGTGCAGGGGTGACCGGGGAGCTGTTTTTT. The chain employs TRBV5-4 and TRBJ2-2, with a weak D call TRBD1 (6 bases). Germline CDR1 is SGHNT and CDR2 is YYREEE (reference sequence). This CDR3 comprises 15 residues. Trimming took 1 base from V and 5 from J, leaving 12 bases between them.

V gene TRBV19 combines with J gene TRBJ2-3; TRBD2 agrees at 11 bases. The CDR3 has 20 residues. Germline CDR1 LNHDA, CDR2 SQIVND (reference sequence). V shed 3 bases, J shed 2 bases, and the junction held 16 bases outside the gene matches. DNA for the CDR3: TGTGCCAGTAGTATCCCGGCACGAGGGACTAGCGGAGGGGCCACAGATACGCAGTATTTT. Amino acid sequence: CASSIPARGTSGGATDTQYF.

This chain joins TRBV7-9 and TRBJ1-6; 9 nucleotides match TRBD1. CDR1 and CDR2 (germline): SEHNR, FQNEAQ (reference sequence). J was trimmed by 12 bases and V by 3 bases; bases with no gene match: 15. This CDR3 is 17 amino acids long. The DNA of the CDR3 is TGTGCCAGCAGCTTCAACGGACCGGGACAGGGTTCCCAACCCCTCCACTTT. Translation gives CASSFNGPGQGSQPLHF.

This clonotype has at least ten counts. The chain uses TRBV12-3 or TRBV12-4 and TRBJ2-3; D is unresolved. The V and J ends lost 2 bases and 4 bases respectively, with 7 bases between them. This CDR3 contains 13 residues. CDR3 amino acids: CASSLWAPDTQYF. CDR3 sequence (DNA): TGTGCCAGCAGTTTATGGGCCCCAGATACGCAGTATTTT.

This clonotype was found a few times. The chain uses TRBV28 and TRBJ2-1; D uncertain. Between the trimmed V and J ends, which lost 4 bases and 8 bases, there was a span of 9 bases. The CDR3 contains 12 residues. Germline CDR1 MDHEN, CDR2 SYDVKM. The CDR3 sequence is CASSSSFYEQFF. The DNA for the CDR3 is TGTGCCAGCAGTTCCAGTTTTTATGAGCAGTTCTTC.

This clonotype was detected many times. The chain links TRBV18 to TRBJ2-1; D is unclear. V was pared by 4 bases and J by 6 bases, with 10 bases between. CDR3 length equals 13 residues. Germline loops: CDR1 KGHSH, CDR2 LQKENI. The CDR3 nucleotides read TGTGCCAGCTCACTCGATTTGGCCAATGAGCAGTTCTTC. Encoded protein: CASSLDLANEQFF.

This clonotype was counted only a few times. The V and J genes are TRBV4-2 and TRBJ2-1; D possibly corresponds to TRBD2 (5 bases). Looked up from germline, CDR1 is LGHNA and CDR2 is YNFKEQ. Trimming pared 0 bases from V and 9 bases from J, leaving 15 bases between. The CDR3 is 15 residues long. In DNA form, the CDR3 reads TGTGCCAGCAGCCAAGATACCGGGGTTTTCACTGAGCAGTTCTTC. This gives the protein CASSQDTGVFTEQFF.

The chain uses TRBV11-1 and TRBJ2-1; D may match TRBD1 or TRBD2 (6 bases each). The V gene lost 5 bases and the J gene lost 4 bases, with 24 bases spanning the gap. This CDR3 is 18 amino acids long. Germline V CDR1 and CDR2: SGHAT, FQDESV (reference sequence). CDR3 amino acids: CASSPRGHLEGPYNEQFF. The CDR3 DNA is TGTGCCAGCAGCCCCCGGGGGCATCTCGAAGGGCCTTACAATGAGCAGTTCTTC.

This chain uses TRBV6-1 with TRBJ1-4; the D gene is possibly TRBD1 (5 bases). Germline loops: CDR1 MNHNS, CDR2 SASEGT. This CDR3 has 13 residues. The ends were cut back, 8 bases at V and 2 bases at J, with 9 bases in the middle. The chain's CDR3 is CASLGRTNEKLFF. The CDR3 DNA follows: TGTGCCAGCTTGGGACGGACTAATGAAAAACTGTTTTTT.

This clonotype has more than one count but fewer than ten. This chain joins TRBV4-1 and TRBJ1-5, with 12 bases matching TRBD1. V lost 0 bases and J lost 10; bases outside the gene matches: 10. Germline V gene sequence: CDR1 MGHRA, CDR2 YSYEKL. The CDR3 covers 17 residues. The DNA for the CDR3 is TGCGCCAGCAGCCAAGATATGGTGTGGGACAGGGGGCAACCCCAGCATTTT. Protein product: CASSQDMVWDRGQPQHF.

This clonotype came up a few times. The V call is TRBV6-5, the J call TRBJ1-2, with 7 positions matching TRBD1. Unmatched junction bases numbered 9, after V lost 3 bases and J lost 5 bases. The CDR3 is 15 residues long. The germline CDR1 and CDR2 sequences are MNHEY and SVGAGI. CDR3 protein: CASSYLPGQTYGYTF. DNA of the CDR3: TGTGCCAGCAGTTATCTCCCGGGACAGACATATGGCTACACCTTC.

The chain is built from TRBV10-3 and TRBJ2-7; maybe TRBD2 (6 bases). Germline loops: CDR1 ENHRY, CDR2 SYGVKD. Trimming shortened V by 2 bases and J by 5 bases, and 13 bases separated the two germline ends. This CDR3 is built from 14 residues. CDR3 loop: CAISERREIHEQYF. The CDR3 DNA follows: TGTGCCATCAGTGAGCGTCGGGAGATCCACGAGCAGTACTTC.

In its sample, this clonotype was seen many times. J is TRBJ2-7 and V is TRBV15; unclear D gene. CDR1 and CDR2 from the germline V gene are LNHNV and YYDKDF (reference sequence). V gave up 0 bases and J gave up 3 bases, with 9 bases separating them. The CDR3 consists of 14 residues. CDR3 nucleotides: TGTGCCACCAGCAGAGATTTAGGCCTCTACGAGCAGTACTTC. Protein: CATSRDLGLYEQYF.

V and J are TRBV20-1 and TRBJ1-4, with D perhaps TRBD1 (5 bases). This CDR3 has 14 amino acids. The germline gives CDR1 DFQATT, CDR2 SNEGSKA (reference sequence). Trimming cost V 0 bases and J 8 bases, with 13 bases left between them. This CDR3 is CSARDWLGVEKLFF. CDR3 nucleotide sequence: TGCAGTGCTAGAGATTGGTTGGGGGTCGAAAAACTGTTTTTT.